This T cell receptor (beta chain) was found in a study of tumor-infiltrating lymphocytes in oesophageal squamous cell carcinoma. The CDR3 spans 17 residues. Trimming removed 1 base from V and 6 bases from J; junction bases left unmatched: 16. Germline V gene lookup returns CDR1 DFQATT and CDR2 SNEGSKA (reference sequence). TCRdb fed the PCR reads into MiXCR, producing one record per CDR3 protein. The table has 10,000 to 14,000 distinct CDR3 sequences, 55% seen once. This clonotype appeared a few times. Sequencing used esophageal tumor tissue. The TCR was taken from a male donor with esophageal squamous cell carcinoma. The chain uses TRBV20-1 and TRBJ2-3; 7 bases are a match to TRBD2. The CDR3: CSARVIRGSSGRDTQYF. Here the CDR3 DNA reads TGCAGTGCTAGAGTCATTCGCGGGAGCTCCGGCAGGGATACGCAGTATTTT.